These T cell receptor beta chains were read from a single sample in a study of T cells after yellow fever vaccination. Via MiXCR, TCRdb re-called the 5' RACE reads, giving one row per CDR3 protein. The sample consists of some 500,000 distinct CDR3 sequences, 13% of them appearing once. Specimen: PBMCs, collected on the day of the yellow fever booster vaccination. The receptors were gathered from a man aged 25-45 years who received the YFV17D yellow fever vaccine. CDR3s include the opening cysteine and the closing phenylalanine or tryptophan. Each record gives: clone size, J gene, V gene, D gene, CDR3 protein, CDR3 DNA. The D gene is left open where the match is weak. Only some rows state a clone size, as once, few, many or a class for expanded clones.

>.|TRBJ2-7|TRBV28|.
CASKRGHHEQYF
TGTGCCAGCAAAAGGGGACACCACGAGCAGTACTTC
>few|TRBJ2-5|TRBV5-8|TRBD2
CASSLGVAGVSQETQYF
TGTGCCAGCAGCTTGGGGGTAGCGGGAGTATCCCAAGAGACCCAGTACTTC
>.|TRBJ2-3|TRBV4-3|.
CASSPARSLTDTQYF
TGCGCCAGCAGCCCCGCCCGGAGCCTCACAGATACGCAGTATTTT
>many|TRBJ2-7|TRBV24-1|.
CATSDSNTYYEQYF
TGTGCCACCAGTGATTCAAACACATACTACGAGCAGTACTTC
>few|TRBJ2-5|TRBV6-2/TRBV6-3|.
CASSPSRWEEETQYF
TGTGCCAGCAGCCCCTCCCGGTGGGAGGAAGAGACCCAGTACTTC
>few|TRBJ2-1|TRBV19|TRBD2
CASSIEASGIYNEQFF
TGTGCCAGTAGTATAGAAGCTAGCGGGATTTACAATGAGCAGTTCTTC
>few|TRBJ2-3|TRBV10-2|TRBD2
CASSEGTGGSTDTQYF
TGCGCCAGCAGTGAGGGGACGGGAGGTAGCACAGATACGCAGTATTTT
>many|TRBJ2-5|TRBV29-1|TRBD1
CSVEGHRGRRETQYF
TGCAGCGTTGAAGGCCACAGGGGGCGGCGGGAGACCCAGTACTTC
>many|TRBJ2-3|TRBV9|.
CASSVAGKDTQYF
TGTGCCAGCAGCGTCGCCGGGAAAGATACGCAGTATTTT
>.|TRBJ2-1|TRBV10-3|TRBD2
CAISEQREGGEQFF
TGTGCCATCAGTGAACAGCGGGAGGGCGGGGAGCAGTTCTTC
>.|TRBJ2-1|TRBV12-5|TRBD1
CASGLGQGSLNEQFF
TGTGCTAGTGGTTTAGGACAGGGCAGTCTAAATGAGCAGTTCTTC
>few|TRBJ2-5|TRBV9|.
CASSVGPTGETQYF
TGTGCCAGCAGCGTAGGGCCCACTGGGGAGACCCAGTACTTC
>many|TRBJ2-5|TRBV7-2|.
CASSLGRQETQYF
TGTGCCAGCAGTTTGGGACGGCAAGAGACCCAGTACTTC
>once|TRBJ1-4|TRBV5-4|.
CASSLAGGGGEKLFF
TGTGCCAGCAGCTTGGCCGGTGGAGGGGGTGAAAAACTGTTTTTT
>few|TRBJ2-1|TRBV7-8|.
CASSSDRNNEQFF
TGTGCCAGCAGCTCAGACAGAAACAATGAGCAGTTCTTC
>few|TRBJ2-2|TRBV24-1|TRBD1
CATSARGIYRGISNTGELFF
TGTGCCACCAGTGCCAGGGGGATCTACAGGGGGATTTCGAACACCGGGGAGCTGTTTTTT
>few|TRBJ2-1|TRBV6-2/TRBV6-3|TRBD2
CASSGLAGGTGEQFF
TGTGCCAGCAGCGGGCTAGCGGGAGGCACGGGTGAGCAGTTCTTC
>.|TRBJ2-3|TRBV12-3/TRBV12-4|TRBD1
CASSFRGRRTDTQYF
TGTGCCAGCAGTTTTAGGGGGCGCCGCACAGATACGCAGTATTTT
>.|TRBJ1-5|TRBV19|.
CASTGHNNQPQHF
TGTGCCAGTACAGGACACAACAATCAGCCCCAGCATTTT
>few|TRBJ2-7|TRBV6-6|.
CASSPITYEQYF
TGTGCCAGCAGCCCCATCACCTACGAGCAGTACTTC
>few|TRBJ2-3|TRBV4-3|.
CASSQEPQGGHTDTQYF
TGCGCCAGCAGCCAAGAACCTCAGGGGGGCCACACAGATACGCAGTATTTT
>few|TRBJ2-1|TRBV11-3|.
CASAVGAGRDEQFF
TGTGCCAGCGCCGTAGGAGCCGGGCGCGATGAGCAGTTCTTC
>.|TRBJ1-1|TRBV10-3|TRBD1
CAISEGQGGTEAFF
TGTGCCATCAGTGAGGGACAGGGGGGCACTGAAGCTTTCTTT
>many|TRBJ2-7|TRBV14|TRBD2
CASSRTILGLAVSSNFYEQYF
TGTGCCAGCAGCCGCACAATCCTTGGACTAGCCGTCTCTTCAAACTTCTACGAGCAGTACTTC
>.|TRBJ2-7|TRBV14|TRBD2
CASSQQPTVLAGAYEQYF
TGTGCCAGCAGCCAACAACCAACCGTACTAGCGGGAGCTTACGAGCAGTACTTC
>.|TRBJ2-1|TRBV24-1|.
CATSAGTGVKNNEQFF
TGTGCCACCAGTGCGGGGACGGGAGTTAAGAACAATGAGCAGTTCTTC
>.|TRBJ2-3|TRBV20-1|TRBD2
CSARATSGRASISDTQYF
TGCAGTGCTAGGGCTACTAGCGGGAGGGCCTCAATTTCAGATACGCAGTATTTT
>few|TRBJ2-5|TRBV10-3|TRBD2
CAISESSGYFQETQYF
TGTGCCATCAGTGAGTCTAGCGGGTACTTTCAAGAGACCCAGTACTTC
>.|TRBJ2-3|TRBV28|.
CASRLETSTDTQYF
TGTGCCAGCCGACTGGAGACTAGCACAGATACGCAGTATTTT